This TCR beta chain was sequenced for a study of blood T cell repertoires in COVID-19. For the study at large: Sites across the United States, Italy and Spain contributed samples from acute and convalescent COVID-19. T cells, B-cell-depleted T cells, or PBMCs provided the cDNA or gDNA that served as material.

Method: immunoSEQ multiplex PCR; TCRdb's copy keeps in-frame clones and lacks some. The table shows approximately 300,000 clones, with 83% occurring only once. Deletions cut 2 bases from V and 1 base from J, with 6 bases between. This CDR3 has 13 amino acids. The germline CDR1 and CDR2 sequences are SGHRS and YFSETQ. This clone occurred many times. The origin of this receptor is a woman aged 45-65 years with acute or convalescent COVID-19. V and J are TRBV5-1 and TRBJ1-1; D gene unclear. The sequenced sample was peripheral blood. CDR3 loop: CASSFMANTEAFF. For the CDR3, the DNA is TGCGCCAGCAGCTTTATGGCGAACACTGAAGCTTTCTTT.